This passage covers 21 T cell receptor beta chains from one sample sequenced in a study of monozygotic twins with inflammatory bowel disease. TCRdb reprocessed the 5' RACE reads and keeps a single row for each CDR3 protein, giving no DNA. The sample data list fewer than 350,000 distinct CDR3 sequences. Input material: blood. The source of these receptors is a human donor with ulcerative colitis or Crohn's disease, or a healthy co-twin of an affected twin (not recorded which).

The chain is built from TRBV20-1 and TRBJ2-7; TCRdb's D call of TRBD2 is untestable without DNA. Germline values: CDR1 DFQATT, CDR2 SNEGSKA (reference sequence). CDR3 size: 17 residues. CDR3 sequence reads: CSARDASTSGGSYEQYF.

The rearrangement links TRBV25-1 to TRBJ2-7; TCRdb calls TRBD2, which cannot be checked without DNA. Germline CDR1 reads MGHDK; CDR2 reads SYGVNS. This CDR3 has 12 residues. The CDR3 region is CASSELGGVQYF.

J is TRBJ2-6 and V is TRBV7-2; TCRdb gives TRBD1 as the D gene, but with no DNA this cannot be confirmed. Germline V gene lookup returns CDR1 SGHTA and CDR2 FQGNSA. This CDR3 region has 16 residues. CDR3 sequence: CASSFKGQSSANVLTF.

J is TRBJ2-3 and V is TRBV5-1; lacking DNA, the TRBD2 call made by TCRdb goes unchecked. CDR1 and CDR2 from the germline V gene are SGHRS and YFSETQ. This CDR3 is 17 amino acids long. The CDR3 is CASSSQSAGGGTDTQYF.

The rearrangement links TRBV6-2 or TRBV6-3 to TRBJ1-1. The CDR3 runs 13 residues. CDR1 is MNHEY and CDR2 is SVGEGT in the germline V gene. CDR3 loop: CASSYSGITEAFF.

The V call is TRBV14, the J call TRBJ1-2; lacking DNA, the TRBD1 call made by TCRdb goes unchecked. The CDR3 consists of 13 residues. The germline V gene has CDR1 SGHDN and CDR2 FVKESK. CDR3 in amino acids: CASSQVGGYGYTF.

The chain joins TRBV9 to TRBJ1-2; TCRdb names TRBD1, which stays unverified in the absence of DNA. This CDR3 region has 17 residues. Germline V lookup: CDR1 SGDLS, CDR2 YYNGEE. The CDR3 loop reads CASSATMNRGRNYGYTF.

The chain carries TRBV24-1 and TRBJ2-1; there is no DNA to check the TCRdb D call of TRBD1. From germline, CDR1 is KGHDR and CDR2 SFDVKD. The CDR3 is 14 residues long. CDR3 amino acids: CATAGQVGNNEQFF.

The chain links TRBV30 to TRBJ1-5. This CDR3 has 14 residues. CDR1 and CDR2 (germline): GTSNPN, SVGIG (reference sequence). CDR3 sequence: CAWSVTQGNQPQHF.

V and J are TRBV3-1 and TRBJ2-7. The germline gives CDR1 LGHDT, CDR2 YNNKEL (reference sequence). This CDR3 contains 15 residues. CDR3 sequence: CASSQDGAEVYEQYF.

The V call is TRBV18, the J call TRBJ2-3; the TRBD2 assignment by TCRdb is unverifiable without DNA. This CDR3 region has 13 residues. The germline V gene encodes CDR1 KGHSH and CDR2 LQKENI. The CDR3 spells CASSPNPGDTQYF.

The chain couples TRBV5-1 to TRBJ2-1; TCRdb's D gene call, TRBD1, goes unchecked for lack of DNA. The V gene's germline CDR1 is SGHRS and CDR2 YFSETQ. The CDR3 has 15 amino acids. This CDR3 is CASSLEGAVINEQFF.

The chain recombines TRBV28 with TRBJ2-3; TCRdb returns TRBD2, unconfirmable since there is no DNA. There are 17 residues in the CDR3. Germline CDR1 MDHEN, CDR2 SYDVKM. CDR3 region: CASSQSGLAGGVDTQYF.

V gene TRBV20-1 combines with J gene TRBJ2-1; the TCRdb call, TRBD1, lacks DNA for checking. The CDR3 is 15 amino acids. From germline, CDR1 is DFQATT and CDR2 SNEGSKA (reference sequence). The CDR3 reads CSARFGTGRPNEQFF.

The chain couples TRBV30 to TRBJ1-5. This CDR3 region has 13 residues. Germline values: CDR1 GTSNPN, CDR2 SVGIG (reference sequence). The CDR3 region is CAWGGGENQPQHF.

The V and J genes are TRBV30 and TRBJ1-2. This CDR3 region has 16 residues. Germline CDR1 GTSNPN, CDR2 SVGIG (reference sequence). CDR3 loop: CAWRYRLPGIGGGYTF. Full variable domain (outside the CDR3, taken from reference TRBV30 and TRBJ1-2): SQTIHQWPATLVQPVGSPLSLECTVEGTSNPNLYWYRQAAGRGLQLLFYSVGIGQISSEVPQNLSASRPQDRQFILSSKKLLLSDSGFYLCAWRYRLPGIGGGYTFGSGTRLTVV.

The rearrangement links TRBV4-3 to TRBJ2-5. Germline V gives CDR1 LGHNA, CDR2 YSLEER. This CDR3 contains 14 residues. The chain's CDR3 is CASSQERGRETQYF.

V is TRBV2 and J is TRBJ1-5. Germline loops: CDR1 SNHLY, CDR2 FYNNEI. The CDR3 length is 14 residues. CDR3 protein: CASSQVVGNQPQHF.

The chain is built from TRBV20-1 and TRBJ1-2; TCRdb's D call of TRBD1 is untestable without DNA. CDR1 is DFQATT and CDR2 is SNEGSKA in the germline V gene (reference sequence). The CDR3 contains 14 residues. The CDR3 reads CSAGSTGGFRGYTF.

This rearrangement joins TRBV18 to TRBJ2-7; no DNA is available, so the TRBD1 call from TCRdb remains unchecked. CDR1 KGHSH and CDR2 LQKENI come from the germline V gene. The CDR3 is 16 residues long. The CDR3 region is CASSPAPGTDSYEQYF.

J is TRBJ1-2 and V is TRBV19; the TCRdb D gene call, TRBD1, has no DNA to confirm it. Germline CDR1 reads LNHDA; CDR2 reads SQIVND (reference sequence). This CDR3 has 15 amino acids. CDR3 protein: CASSSQGFDYYGYTF. The full variable domain, completed using reference TRBV19 and TRBJ1-2, is DGGITQSPKYLFRKEGQNVTLSCEQNLNHDAMYWYRQDPGQGLRLIYYSQIVNDFQKGDIAEGYSVSREKKESFPLTVTSAQKNPTAFYLCASSSQGFDYYGYTFGSGTRLTVV.